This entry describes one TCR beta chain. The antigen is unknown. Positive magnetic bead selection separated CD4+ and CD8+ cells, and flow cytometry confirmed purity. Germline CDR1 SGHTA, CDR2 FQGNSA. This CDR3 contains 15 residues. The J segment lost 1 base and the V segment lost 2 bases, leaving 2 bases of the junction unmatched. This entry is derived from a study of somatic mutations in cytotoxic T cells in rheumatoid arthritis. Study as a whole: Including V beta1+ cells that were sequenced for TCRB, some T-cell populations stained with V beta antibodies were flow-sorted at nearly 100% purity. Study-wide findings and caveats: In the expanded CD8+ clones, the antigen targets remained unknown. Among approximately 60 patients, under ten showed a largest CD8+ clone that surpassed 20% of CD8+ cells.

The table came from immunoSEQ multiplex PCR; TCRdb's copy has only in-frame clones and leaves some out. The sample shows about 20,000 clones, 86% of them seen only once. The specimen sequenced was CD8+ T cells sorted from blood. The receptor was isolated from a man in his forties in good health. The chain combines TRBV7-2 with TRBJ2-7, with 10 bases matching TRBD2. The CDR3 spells CASSLSSGSSYEQYF. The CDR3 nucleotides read TGTGCCAGCAGCTTATCTAGCGGGAGTTCCTACGAGCAGTACTTC. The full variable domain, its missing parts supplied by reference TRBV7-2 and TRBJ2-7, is GAGVSQSPSNKVTEKGKDVELRCDPISGHTALYWYRQSLGQGLEFLIYFQGNSAPDKSGLPSDRFSAERTGGSVSTLTIQRTQQEDSAVYLCASSLSSGSSYEQYFGPGTRLTVT.